A single sample gave rise to the 20 T cell receptor beta chains below, sequenced in a study of cytomegalovirus exposure and HLA in healthy donors. The PCR had 60 Vbeta and 13 Jbeta primers. Sequenced by immunoSEQ multiplex PCR; TCRdb stores in-frame clones only, minus some. Of approximately 160,000 clones listed, just under 80% were seen once; the top ten hold 1%. Material for sequencing was PBMCs. These receptors were obtained from a woman aged 50 to 60 in good health and CMV-seropositive.

The chain carries TRBV29-1 and TRBJ2-1, with 10 bases lining up with TRBD1. This CDR3 has 13 amino acids. The germline CDR1 and CDR2 sequences are SQVTM and ANQGSEA. V lost 6 bases and J lost 7; bases outside the gene matches: 6. This CDR3 reads CSVPRTGGNEQFF. The CDR3 bases are TGCAGCGTACCAAGGACAGGGGGAAATGAGCAGTTCTTC.

V and J are TRBV2 and TRBJ1-5, with no clear D. Per germline, CDR1 SNHLY and CDR2 FYNNEI. The length of the CDR3 is 14 residues. V lost 7 bases and J 0 bases, leaving 10 bases between the germline ends. The CDR3 sequence is CASNGEYSNQPQHF. The CDR3 DNA reads as TGTGCCAGCAATGGGGAGTATAGCAATCAGCCCCAGCATTTT.

On this clone itself: Other DNA sequences of this sample code for an identical CDR3. V gene TRBV7-9 combines with J gene TRBJ1-3; D remains ambiguous. The germline V gene encodes CDR1 SEHNR and CDR2 FQNEAQ (reference sequence). The length of the CDR3 is 13 residues. The V end was cut by 5 bases, the J end by 4 bases, with 9 bases between. DNA for the CDR3: TGTGCCAGCAGCCTGACGACAGGAAACACCATATATTTT. Its protein is CASSLTTGNTIYF.

The V and J genes are TRBV19 and TRBJ1-1; 7 positions agree with TRBD1. V dropped 5 bases and J dropped 5; count of bases not matched to a gene: 8. Germline V gives CDR1 LNHDA, CDR2 SQIVND (reference sequence). The CDR3 is 14 residues long. CDR3 nucleotides: TGTGCCAGTAGTCTACAGGGGATCTGGACTGAAGCTTTCTTT. Its protein product is CASSLQGIWTEAFF. Drawing the rest from reference TRBV19 and TRBJ1-1, the complete variable domain is DGGITQSPKYLFRKEGQNVTLSCEQNLNHDAMYWYRQDPGQGLRLIYYSQIVNDFQKGDIAEGYSVSREKKESFPLTVTSAQKNPTAFYLCASSLQGIWTEAFFGQGTRLTVV.

This sequence joins TRBV2 and TRBJ1-2, with 7 bases matching TRBD1. Trimming removed 3 bases from V and 4 bases from J; junction bases left unmatched: 5. CDR1 SNHLY and CDR2 FYNNEI come from the germline V gene. The CDR3 length is 14 residues. CDR3 DNA: TGTGCCAGCAGTGAGTGGGGACAGAGCTATGGCTACACCTTC. This encodes CASSEWGQSYGYTF.

This clone was detected only a few times. The gene calls are TRBV29-1 and TRBJ1-1; D gene unclear. Trimming stripped 7 bases from V and 0 bases from J, with 15 bases between. Germline V CDR1 and CDR2: SQVTM, ANQGSEA. The CDR3 spans 14 residues. CDR3 in amino acids: CSAPDGNMNTEAFF. The CDR3 nucleotides are TGCAGCGCTCCTGATGGCAACATGAACACTGAAGCTTTCTTT. Full variable domain (missing parts from reference TRBV29-1 and TRBJ1-1): SAVISQKPSRDICQRGTSLTIQCQVDSQVTMMFWYRQQPGQSLTLIATANQGSEATYESGFVIDKFPISRPNLTFSTLTVSNMSPEDSSIYLCSAPDGNMNTEAFFGQGTRLTVV.

V gene TRBV27 combines with J gene TRBJ1-2, with TRBD1 matching over 7 bases. The CDR3 extends over 15 amino acids. The V gene's germline CDR1 is MNHEY and CDR2 SMNVEV (reference sequence). The V and J ends lost 4 bases and 1 base, in that order; junction bases with no gene match: 6. The CDR3 loop is CASSYRTGLNYGYTF. For the CDR3, the DNA is TGTGCCAGCAGTTACCGGACAGGTCTTAACTATGGCTACACCTTC.

Only a few counts were recorded for this clone. V gene TRBV25-1 combines with J gene TRBJ2-5; TRBD2 might be the D (5 bases). The CDR3 runs to 15 residues. CDR1 is MGHDK, CDR2 SYGVNS, per germline. V was cut by 1 base and J by 4 bases, with 13 bases left in between. The CDR3 nucleotides read TGTGCCAGCAGTGAATTTATTGGGGAGATAGAGACCCAGTACTTC. Translating gives CASSEFIGEIETQYF.

The chain employs TRBV7-9 and TRBJ2-2, with 8 bases aligning to TRBD1. Germline V lookup: CDR1 SEHNR, CDR2 FQNEAQ (reference sequence). The CDR3 length is 15 residues. J gave up 7 bases and V 3 bases, and 7 bases lay outside the gene matches. CDR3 loop: CASSFGDRLSGELFF. The CDR3 DNA sequence: TGTGCCAGCAGCTTCGGGGACAGGCTTAGCGGGGAGCTGTTTTTT.

This chain links TRBV19 with TRBJ2-2; D is unclear. V was clipped by 1 base and J by 5 bases, with 8 bases between them. This CDR3 region has 14 residues. Per the germline V gene, CDR1 is LNHDA and CDR2 is SQIVND (reference sequence). CDR3 loop: CASSIGQTTGELFF. In DNA form, the CDR3 reads TGTGCCAGTAGTATAGGGCAGACTACCGGGGAGCTGTTTTTT.

The V and J genes are TRBV7-2 and TRBJ1-3, with a tentative D call TRBD1 (5 bases). V shed 6 bases and J shed 0 bases, with 15 bases lying between them. Germline lookup yields CDR1 SGHTA and CDR2 FQGNSA. The CDR3 covers 16 residues. CDR3: CASRPTGAFSGNTIYF. CDR3 bases: TGTGCCAGCAGGCCTACTGGGGCGTTCTCTGGAAACACCATATATTTT.

V usage is TRBV29-1 and J usage is TRBJ1-1; D not certain. The CDR3 is 13 amino acids. Trimming took 5 bases from V and 0 from J, leaving 10 bases between them. Germline assignment: CDR1 SQVTM and CDR2 ANQGSEA. CDR3 region: CSVCGRMNTEAFF. The CDR3 coding sequence is TGCAGCGTTTGTGGCAGAATGAACACTGAAGCTTTCTTT.

In this sample, this clone turned up a few times. The chain links TRBV11-2 to TRBJ2-2; D gene unclear. This CDR3 spans 14 amino acids. Trimming removed 0 bases from V and 0 bases from J, with 2 bases in between. Looked up from germline, CDR1 is SGHAT and CDR2 is FQNNGV. CDR3 loop: CASSLDANTGELFF. For the CDR3, the DNA is TGTGCCAGCAGCTTAGACGCGAACACCGGGGAGCTGTTTTTT.

The rearrangement joins TRBV4-3 to TRBJ2-5, with D possibly matching TRBD1 (6 bases). The CDR3 runs to 15 residues. Trimming stripped 0 bases from V and 4 bases from J, with 12 bases between. CDR1 and CDR2 (germline): LGHNA, YSLEER. The CDR3 DNA reads TGCGCCAGCAGCCAAGATAAGGGGGACGGAGAGACCCAGTACTTC. Encoded protein: CASSQDKGDGETQYF.

This chain uses TRBV7-9 with TRBJ2-2; 14 bases are shared with TRBD2. Trimming cost V 4 bases and J 5 bases; bases outside gene matches: 9. This CDR3 comprises 18 residues. Germline V CDR1 and CDR2: SEHNR, FQNEAQ (reference sequence). The CDR3 DNA sequence: TGTGCCAGCAGCTCCGGGACTAGCGGGGGAATAAGAACCGGGGAGCTGTTTTTT. Translated, it gives CASSSGTSGGIRTGELFF.

The V gene is TRBV10-3, the J gene TRBJ2-1, with 12 bases lining up with TRBD2. V shed 4 bases, J shed 6 bases, and the junction held 7 bases outside the gene matches. Germline lookup yields CDR1 ENHRY and CDR2 SYGVKD. The CDR3 runs to 16 residues. The CDR3 nucleotides are TGTGCCATCAGTGTTGCTAGCGGGAGGGGTGGCAATGAGCAGTTCTTC. It is translated as CAISVASGRGGNEQFF.

This chain joins TRBV5-6 and TRBJ1-3, with TRBD1 matching over 7 bases. After removal of 0 bases from V and 0 bases from J, the junction contained 9 bases not matched to a gene. This CDR3 spans 18 amino acids. Germline V gene lookup returns CDR1 SGHDT and CDR2 YYEEEE. The CDR3 DNA sequence: TGTGCCAGCAGCTTGGTAAGGGGGCCCGGAAGCTCTGGAAACACCATATATTTT. Translation: CASSLVRGPGSSGNTIYF.

V and J are TRBV28 and TRBJ2-7, with a tentative D call TRBD2 (5 bases). Germline V lookup: CDR1 MDHEN, CDR2 SYDVKM. V was clipped by 3 bases and J by 6 bases, with 6 bases between them. The CDR3 has 11 amino acids. CDR3 residues: CASSFGSEQYF. The CDR3 bases are TGTGCCAGCAGTTTTGGGAGCGAGCAGTACTTC.

This rearrangement joins TRBV28 to TRBJ2-1, with 8 bases aligning to TRBD2. J lost 5 bases, V lost 8 bases, and 8 bases had no gene match. Per the germline V gene, CDR1 is MDHEN and CDR2 is SYDVKM. CDR3 length equals 14 residues. In nucleotides, the CDR3 is TGTGCCAGCGGCCTAGGACTAGCAAACAATGAGCAGTTCTTC. Translation gives CASGLGLANNEQFF.

V is TRBV7-3 and J is TRBJ1-2, with 8 nucleotides matching TRBD1. The CDR3 contains 13 residues. Germline trimming cut 4 bases from V and 7 bases from J; bases unmatched to any gene: 5. CDR1 is SGHTA and CDR2 is FQGTGA in the germline V gene. CDR3 sequence: CASSSTGVRGYTF. CDR3 DNA: TGTGCCAGCAGCTCGACAGGGGTTCGTGGCTACACCTTC.